The 20 T cell receptor beta chains below all came from one sample that was sequenced in a study of blood T cell repertoires in COVID-19. Repertoires were generated with immunoSEQ multiplex PCR, while TCRdb's copy carries only in-frame clones and drops some. The table has 370,000 or so clones, roughly four fifths seen once. The sequenced sample was peripheral blood. The receptor set was obtained from a human donor with acute or convalescent COVID-19. The donor label of this sample is uncertain.

This chain uses TRBV29-1 with TRBJ2-7, with unresolved D. Per germline, CDR1 SQVTM and CDR2 ANQGSEA. V was shortened by 4 bases and J by 3 bases, with 10 bases between the two germline ends. The CDR3 totals 12 residues. The chain's CDR3 is CSVVAADYEQYF. CDR3 nucleotides: TGCAGCGTTGTAGCCGCCGACTACGAGCAGTACTTC.

The chain couples TRBV7-8 to TRBJ2-5; D may be TRBD1 (6 bases). The V gene's germline CDR1 is SGHVS and CDR2 FQNEAQ. The V gene lost 5 bases and the J gene lost 5 bases, with 18 bases spanning the gap. The CDR3 loop spans 15 amino acids. The DNA for the CDR3 is TGTGCCAGCAGCATCCGCCGGCAGGGGATGGAGACCCAGTACTTC. It codes for CASSIRRQGMETQYF.

The rearrangement uses TRBV6-1 and TRBJ2-1; D unresolved. Trimming shortened V by 3 bases and J by 14 bases, and 11 bases separated the two germline ends. The CDR3 has 11 residues. Per germline, CDR1 MNHNS and CDR2 SASEGT. CDR3 in DNA: TGTGCCAGCAGTGATTTTGAGAGTAAGTTCTTC. This encodes CASSDFESKFF.

The chain uses TRBV5-1 and TRBJ1-1; 7 nucleotides agree with TRBD1. Unmatched junction bases numbered 8, after V lost 4 bases and J lost 11 bases. Germline V gene lookup returns CDR1 SGHRS and CDR2 YFSETQ. This CDR3 is 12 amino acids long. CDR3 protein: CASSPRQGAAFF. As DNA, the CDR3 is TGCGCCAGCAGCCCGAGACAGGGCGCCGCTTTCTTT.

The chain uses TRBV7-2 and TRBJ1-2; tentatively, D is TRBD1 (6 bases). The CDR3 covers 13 residues. Between the trimmed V and J ends, which lost 6 bases and 11 bases, there was a span of 19 bases. The germline V gene encodes CDR1 SGHTA and CDR2 FQGNSA. The CDR3 sequence: CASRLRPGHPYTF. CDR3 coding DNA: TGTGCCAGCAGATTGAGGCCGGGACATCCGTACACCTTC.

This clone was detected only once. The CDR3 coding sequence is TGTGCCAGCTCACCGTCAACAGGGTTCCACACTGAAGCTTTCTTT. It specifies CASSPSTGFHTEAFF. This chain links TRBV18 with TRBJ1-1, with D maybe TRBD1 (6 bases). This CDR3 spans 15 amino acids. The V end lost 3 bases, the J end lost 3 bases, and 14 bases lay between the germline ends. Germline-derived CDR1 and CDR2 are KGHSH and LQKENI. Looking up the rest from reference TRBV18 and TRBJ1-1 gives the full variable domain: NAGVMQNPRHLVRRRGQEARLRCSPMKGHSHVYWYRQLPEEGLKFMVYLQKENIIDESGMPKERFSAEFPKEGPSILRIQQVVRGDSAAYFCASSPSTGFHTEAFFGQGTRLTVV.

This chain connects TRBV7-2 to TRBJ2-2; no clear D. This CDR3 spans 16 amino acids. Germline V gene lookup returns CDR1 SGHTA and CDR2 FQGNSA. Trimming took 2 bases from V and 0 from J, leaving 10 bases between them. As DNA, the CDR3 is TGTGCCAGCAGCTTAATTTCTACCACGAACACCGGGGAGCTGTTTTTT. This codes for CASSLISTTNTGELFF.

The CDR3 nucleotides read TGTGCCAGCGGCTGGAGGGGAACTGGGGCCAACGTCCTGACTTTC. Its protein product is CASGWRGTGANVLTF. This sequence joins TRBV9 and TRBJ2-6, with TRBD2 as a possible D gene (6 bases). The length of the CDR3 is 15 residues. Germline CDR1 SGDLS, CDR2 YYNGEE. Trimming left V 7 bases short and J 2 bases short, with 13 bases between.

The chain links TRBV4-1 to TRBJ1-1, with 8 bases that match TRBD1. Germline-derived CDR1 and CDR2 are MGHRA and YSYEKL. The length of the CDR3 is 14 residues. V trimming: 6 bases; J trimming: 1 base; junction bases outside the gene matches: 4. CDR3 in amino acids: CASREQGGNTEAFF. The CDR3 DNA reads as TGCGCCAGCAGGGAACAGGGGGGGAACACTGAAGCTTTCTTT.

This chain joins TRBV19 and TRBJ2-1, with D perhaps matching TRBD1 (5 bases). The CDR3 spans 16 residues. V lost 0 bases and J 4 bases, leaving 13 bases between the germline ends. Looked up from germline, CDR1 is LNHDA and CDR2 is SQIVND (reference sequence). The CDR3: CASSIDGQGSYNEQFF. CDR3 bases: TGTGCCAGTAGTATAGATGGGCAGGGTAGTTACAATGAGCAGTTCTTC.

The chain is built from TRBV6-5 and TRBJ1-1; 9 bases fit TRBD1. With V trimmed by 4 bases and J by 1 base, 4 bases remained unmatched. Germline assignment: CDR1 MNHEY and CDR2 SVGAGI. The CDR3 covers 15 residues. CDR3 DNA sequence: TGTGCCAGCAGTTGGGACAGGGACCCGAACACTGAAGCTTTCTTT. As protein: CASSWDRDPNTEAFF.

This chain links TRBV5-1 with TRBJ1-1; 10 bases agree with TRBD1. The V and J ends lost 3 bases and 5 bases, in that order; junction bases with no gene match: 4. Germline CDR1 and CDR2: SGHRS and YFSETQ. This CDR3 is 14 amino acids long. Here the CDR3 reads CASSSGQGFTEAFF. CDR3 nucleotide sequence: TGCGCCAGCAGCTCGGGACAGGGGTTTACTGAAGCTTTCTTT.

This chain uses TRBV5-1 with TRBJ2-7; tentative D call: TRBD1 (7 bases). The ends were cut back, 3 bases at V and 5 bases at J, with 21 bases in the middle. Per germline, CDR1 SGHRS and CDR2 YFSETQ. The CDR3 runs to 16 residues. CDR3 sequence reads: CASSSRLDRVVHEQYF. CDR3 sequence (DNA): TGCGCCAGCAGCTCGCGACTAGACAGGGTAGTCCACGAGCAGTACTTC.

This clone occurred a few times. The chain links TRBV14 to TRBJ2-1, with 8 bases that match TRBD2. With 3 bases clipped from V and 2 bases from J, the junction kept 12 bases outside the gene matches. The CDR3 has 18 residues. Germline lookup yields CDR1 SGHDN and CDR2 FVKESK. CDR3 region: CASSHGGAGTRPYNEQFF. The CDR3 DNA is TGTGCCAGCAGCCATGGGGGGGCCGGGACTAGACCCTACAATGAGCAGTTCTTC.

This chain uses TRBV5-8 with TRBJ2-1, with a weak D call TRBD1 (5 bases). There are 12 residues in the CDR3. Germline CDR1 and CDR2: SGHTS and YDEGEE. V gave up 1 base and J gave up 7 bases, with 6 bases separating them. CDR3 sequence (DNA): TGTGCCAGCAGCTTGCAGGGAAATGAGCAGTTCTTC. It yields the protein CASSLQGNEQFF.

V gene TRBV29-1 combines with J gene TRBJ2-1, with TRBD2 identical over 10 bases. Germline V CDR1 and CDR2: SQVTM, ANQGSEA. There are 14 residues in the CDR3. J lost 12 bases, V lost 7 bases, and 15 bases had no gene match. The CDR3 DNA sequence: TGCAGCGCCGCCCCAGCGGGGGGGCAGGTTGGGCAGTTCTTC. This translates into CSAAPAGGQVGQFF.

The V gene is TRBV7-9, the J gene TRBJ2-1, with 7 bases matching TRBD2. This CDR3 has 16 amino acids. Trimming at V came to 0 bases and at J to 8 bases, leaving 10 bases not matched to a gene. Germline CDR1 SEHNR, CDR2 FQNEAQ (reference sequence). DNA for the CDR3: TGTGCCAGCAGCTTAGCGCTTGGGGGGAGGGGTTATGAGCAGTTCTTC. Protein: CASSLALGGRGYEQFF.

The chain combines TRBV5-1 with TRBJ2-7; weak D call: TRBD2 (7 bases). The CDR3 runs 16 residues. Trimming shortened V by 0 bases and J by 0 bases, and 13 bases separated the two germline ends. Looked up from germline, CDR1 is SGHRS and CDR2 is YFSETQ. The CDR3 protein is CASSLGGRGYSYEQYF. The CDR3, as DNA: TGCGCCAGCAGCTTGGGTGGGAGGGGGTACTCCTACGAGCAGTACTTC.

The gene calls are TRBV28 and TRBJ1-1; D perhaps matches TRBD1 (6 bases). Germline V gene data show CDR1 as MDHEN and CDR2 as SYDVKM. Trimming stripped 8 bases from V and 4 bases from J, with 11 bases between. The CDR3 covers 12 residues. CDR3: CASSTGITEAFF. The CDR3 DNA sequence: TGTGCCAGCTCAACAGGGATCACTGAAGCTTTCTTT.

On this clone: The identical CDR3 is also encoded by other nucleotide sequences in the sample. The J gene is TRBJ2-3, the V gene TRBV7-9, with D uncertain. The germline CDR1 and CDR2 sequences are SEHNR and FQNEAQ (reference sequence). V gave up 3 bases and J gave up 3 bases, with 13 bases separating them. The CDR3 is 15 amino acids. CDR3: CASSFSSGRTDTQYF. CDR3 sequence (DNA): TGTGCCAGCAGCTTCTCTTCAGGTAGAACAGATACGCAGTATTTT.